The 22 T cell receptor beta chains given below trace back to one sample, sequenced in a study of identical twins. Each CDR3 protein gets one entry after TCRdb re-called the 5' RACE reads with MiXCR. The sample shows 260,000 or so distinct CDR3 sequences, around 7.6% of them seen only once. The same data also contributed to another study, on yellow fever vaccine responses in identical twins.

The sample was CD8+ T cells sorted from blood. Receptors were obtained from a woman younger than 35 in good health.

This clonotype was counted between two and nine times. The V and J genes are TRBV5-1 and TRBJ2-7, with D maybe TRBD1 (5 bases). Trimming pared 0 bases from V and 3 bases from J, leaving 16 bases between. Germline CDR1 SGHRS, CDR2 YFSETQ. The CDR3 sequence is 16 residues long. The CDR3 coding sequence is TGCGCCAGCAGCTTGGAGGACACTGTAACCTACTACGAGCAGTACTTC. Its protein product is CASSLEDTVTYYEQYF.

This clonotype has just a few counts. The chain links TRBV7-6 to TRBJ2-6; D call uncertain. Per germline, CDR1 SGHVS and CDR2 FNYEAQ. The CDR3 totals 16 residues. Trimming cost V 5 bases and J 1 base, with 12 bases left between them. CDR3 sequence: CASSPAAYSGANVLTF. The CDR3, as DNA: TGTGCCAGCAGCCCCGCGGCCTATTCTGGGGCCAACGTCCTGACTTTC.

In its sample, this clonotype was seen many times. The chain couples TRBV10-3 to TRBJ2-7; D unresolved. The CDR3 runs 16 residues. The germline V and J ends were trimmed by 0 bases and 3 bases, with 15 bases remaining between them. Germline CDR1 is ENHRY and CDR2 is SYGVKD. The CDR3 sequence: CAISESTTQGFYEQYF. CDR3 nucleotides: TGTGCCATCAGTGAGTCGACGACACAAGGGTTCTACGAGCAGTACTTC.

In this sample, this clonotype turned up a few times. The chain uses TRBV28 and TRBJ2-7; 8 bases map to TRBD1. Germline trimming cut 6 bases from V and 5 bases from J; bases unmatched to any gene: 12. Germline V CDR1 and CDR2: MDHEN, SYDVKM. The CDR3 loop spans 15 amino acids. The CDR3 spells CASSPGQGAKHEQYF. As DNA, the CDR3 is TGTGCCAGCAGCCCCGGACAGGGCGCTAAACACGAGCAGTACTTC.

This clonotype was detected a few times. The chain combines TRBV13 with TRBJ2-7; 10 bases align to TRBD2. Germline V gene lookup returns CDR1 PRHDT and CDR2 FYEKMQ (reference sequence). This CDR3 region has 14 residues. V lost 0 bases, J lost 4 bases, and 0 bases stayed unmatched. The CDR3 DNA reads as TGTGCCAGCAGCTTAGGACTAGCGGGGTACGAGCAGTACGTC. Residues: CASSLGLAGYEQYV.

The chain recombines TRBV2 with TRBJ2-7; 7 bases fit TRBD2. The J segment lost 2 bases and the V segment lost 4 bases, leaving 5 bases of the junction unmatched. Germline CDR1 and CDR2: SNHLY and FYNNEI. CDR3 size: 14 residues. This CDR3 reads CASSAGTTTYEQYV. The CDR3 DNA reads as TGTGCCAGCAGTGCCGGGACTACCACCTACGAGCAGTACGTC.

There are a few counts of this clonotype. J is TRBJ2-7 and V is TRBV28, with 7 bases that match TRBD2. The CDR3 covers 14 residues. Germline loops: CDR1 MDHEN, CDR2 SYDVKM. V was clipped by 5 bases and J by 4 bases; unmatched bases: 8. CDR3 DNA sequence: TGTGCCAGCAGTCACACTAGCGCCCTATACGAGCAGTACTTC. Translating it yields CASSHTSALYEQYF. The variable domain in full, completed from reference TRBV28 and TRBJ2-7, reads DVKVTQSSRYLVKRTGEKVFLECVQDMDHENMFWYRQDPGLGLRLIYFSYDVKMKEKGDIPEGYSVSREKKERFSLILESASTNQTSMYLCASSHTSALYEQYFGPGTRLTVT.

This rearrangement joins TRBV10-1 to TRBJ2-1; 9 bases line up with TRBD1. V dropped 2 bases and J dropped 9; count of bases not matched to a gene: 8. The CDR3 is 15 residues long. Looked up from germline, CDR1 is WNHNN and CDR2 is SYGVQD (reference sequence). The chain's CDR3 is CASSEEVQGAGEQFF. The CDR3 DNA sequence: TGCGCCAGCAGTGAGGAAGTACAGGGGGCGGGTGAGCAGTTCTTC.

In DNA, the CDR3 is TGCAGCGTTGAGATCGACTACAATGAGCAGTTCTTC. This encodes CSVEIDYNEQFF. V and J are TRBV29-1 and TRBJ2-1; no reliable D call. Deletions cut 3 bases from V and 3 bases from J, with 6 bases between. The CDR3 extends over 12 amino acids. The germline V gene encodes CDR1 SQVTM and CDR2 ANQGSEA.

This clonotype was found a few times. This chain uses TRBV7-9 with TRBJ1-1; D uncertain. This CDR3 has 12 residues. V was trimmed by 5 bases and J by 8 bases, leaving 12 bases between them. CDR1 is SEHNR and CDR2 is FQNEAQ in the germline V gene (reference sequence). CDR3 sequence: CASSPSGLEAFF. In DNA form, the CDR3 reads TGTGCCAGCAGCCCCTCGGGTCTAGAAGCTTTCTTT.

The chain combines TRBV7-9 with TRBJ1-2, with a weak D call TRBD1 (6 bases). This CDR3 region has 13 residues. The germline V gene has CDR1 SEHNR and CDR2 FQNEAQ (reference sequence). V was shortened by 10 bases and J by 1 base, with 13 bases between the two germline ends. CDR3 loop: CATRGGDNYGYTF. CDR3 DNA sequence: TGTGCCACCCGAGGGGGAGATAACTATGGCTACACCTTC.

The rearrangement uses TRBV6-1 and TRBJ2-2, with a possible D match to TRBD2 (6 bases). Germline V gives CDR1 MNHNS, CDR2 SASEGT. Deletions cut 6 bases from V and 0 bases from J, with 11 bases between. CDR3 length equals 15 residues. The CDR3 DNA reads as TGTGCCAGCAGGGAGGGCCTCGCGAACACCGGGGAGCTGTTTTTT. This gives the protein CASREGLANTGELFF.

This clonotype was seen repeatedly, ten times or more. J is TRBJ2-2 and V is TRBV5-6, with 9 bases lining up with TRBD2. This CDR3 has 16 amino acids. Trimming took 0 bases from V and 2 from J; bases not matched to a gene: 2. Germline assignment: CDR1 SGHDT and CDR2 YYEEEE. The CDR3 DNA reads TGTGCCAGCAGCTTGGTGCGGGAGGGAAACACCGGGGAGCTGTTTTTT. Translation: CASSLVREGNTGELFF. The whole variable domain, filled in from reference TRBV5-6 and TRBJ2-2, reads DAGVTQSPTHLIKTRGQQVTLRCSPKSGHDTVSWYQQALGQGPQFIFQYYEEEERQRGNFPDRFSGHQFPNYSSELNVNALLLGDSALYLCASSLVREGNTGELFFGEGSRLTVL.

This clonotype was observed a handful of times. The V and J genes are TRBV5-1 and TRBJ2-7; the D call may be TRBD1 or TRBD2 (5 bases each). CDR1 and CDR2 (germline): SGHRS, YFSETQ. V was shortened by 3 bases and J by 3 bases, with 10 bases between the two germline ends. The CDR3 runs 13 residues. The CDR3 protein is CASSYGAFYEQYF. As DNA, the CDR3 is TGCGCCAGCAGCTACGGGGCTTTCTACGAGCAGTACTTC.

The chain is built from TRBV24-1 and TRBJ2-5; maybe TRBD1 (6 bases). This CDR3 has 16 amino acids. V was pared by 3 bases and J by 2 bases, with 15 bases between. The germline gives CDR1 KGHDR, CDR2 SFDVKD. This chain's CDR3 is CATSDRMTGFQETQYF. CDR3 sequence (DNA): TGTGCCACCAGTGATCGGATGACAGGATTTCAAGAGACCCAGTACTTC.

The sample holds many counts of this clonotype. V gene TRBV24-1 combines with J gene TRBJ1-3, with a weak D call TRBD1 (5 bases). V lost 2 bases and J lost 3, with 19 bases in between. This CDR3 has 18 amino acids. Germline V lookup: CDR1 KGHDR, CDR2 SFDVKD. The CDR3 DNA is TGTGCCACCAGTGATTCATCGACAGCTTCCTTTGGTGGAAACACCATATATTTT. Translated, it gives CATSDSSTASFGGNTIYF.

This clonotype was detected only a few times. This chain's CDR3 is CATSDRDRVYNEQFF. The CDR3 region has the DNA TGTGCCACCAGTGACCGGGACAGGGTCTACAATGAGCAGTTCTTC. This rearrangement joins TRBV24-1 to TRBJ2-1, with TRBD1 matching over 9 bases. The CDR3 extends over 15 amino acids. Germline V CDR1 and CDR2: KGHDR, SFDVKD. The J segment lost 3 bases and the V segment lost 4 bases, leaving 3 bases of the junction unmatched.

In its sample, this clonotype was seen many times. This sequence joins TRBV6-6 and TRBJ2-7; D is unresolved. CDR1 and CDR2 (germline): MNHNY, SVGAGI (reference sequence). The CDR3 is made up of 12 amino acids. Trimming removed 8 bases at V and 2 bases at J, with 10 bases between. The CDR3 bases are TGTGCCAGCGCCCCCGGGCCCTACGAGCAGTACGTC. Its protein is CASAPGPYEQYV.

The chain uses TRBV3-1 and TRBJ2-3; TRBD2 agrees at 10 bases. Germline CDR1 is LGHDT and CDR2 is YNNKEL (reference sequence). After removal of 5 bases from V and 0 bases from J, the junction contained 5 bases not matched to a gene. The CDR3 length is 16 residues. The DNA of the CDR3 is TGTGCCAGCAGCACCGGGACTAGCGATAGCACAGATACGCAGTATTTT. It translates to CASSTGTSDSTDTQYF.

The V gene is TRBV6-5, the J gene TRBJ1-1; D is possibly TRBD1 (6 bases). The CDR3 runs 14 residues. The ends were cut back, 0 bases at V and 3 bases at J, with 8 bases in the middle. Germline V gene lookup returns CDR1 MNHEY and CDR2 SVGAGI. This CDR3 reads CASSYSRGDTEAFF. In DNA, the CDR3 is TGTGCCAGCAGTTACTCGAGGGGGGACACTGAAGCTTTCTTT.

This clonotype was seen a handful of times. This chain uses TRBV20-1 with TRBJ2-1, with 13 bases matching TRBD2. CDR3 length: 15 residues. Germline CDR1 is DFQATT and CDR2 is SNEGSKA (reference sequence). Germline trimming cut 6 bases from V and 3 bases from J; bases unmatched to any gene: 5. DNA for the CDR3: TGCAGTGCAAGACTAGCGGGAGGCCTCTACAATGAGCAGTTCTTC. The encoded protein is CSARLAGGLYNEQFF.

There are many counts of this clonotype. The chain links TRBV29-1 to TRBJ2-2; 8 positions agree with TRBD1. This CDR3 spans 14 amino acids. The junction had 5 bases not matched to a gene; V was cut back by 3 bases and J by 5 bases. Germline lookup yields CDR1 SQVTM and CDR2 ANQGSEA. The CDR3 nucleotides are TGCAGCGTTGACAGGGGGCAGGGAACCGGGGAGCTGTTTTTT. This encodes CSVDRGQGTGELFF.